This TCR beta chain was identified in a study of breast tumors, draining lymph nodes, adjacent tissues. Samples came from axillary lymph nodes draining the breast cancer. Each CDR3 protein is one row after TCRdb ran MiXCR on the multiplex PCR reads. The sample has approximately 250,000 distinct CDR3 sequences; 34% are singletons. Study findings and constraints: Compared with basal-like, luminal-like tumors shared significantly more repertoire with nontumor tissue. Tumor TCR diversity was below lymph nodes but above nontumor tissue. The lymph node origin of tumor T cells was framed as consistent with a hypothesis, not demonstrated. Data fit most tumor T cells coming from lymph node, expanding in tumor.

Trimming shortened V by 4 bases and J by 6 bases, and 14 bases separated the two germline ends. CDR1 and CDR2 (germline): SGHTA, FQGNSA. CDR3 length: 14 residues. At least ten counts were recorded for this clonotype. Its matching antigen is unknown. The TCR was taken from a female donor with breast cancer. Some clones in this sample may be carry-over from other donors' samples. Sequencing was carried out using axillary lymph node tissue. The chain uses TRBV7-2 and TRBJ2-3; D not resolved. CDR3 loop: CASSSLYVGDTQYF. The CDR3, as DNA: TGTGCCAGCAGCTCCCTATACGTCGGGGATACGCAGTATTTT. Using reference TRBV7-2 and TRBJ2-3 for the parts outside the CDR3, the full variable domain is GAGVSQSPSNKVTEKGKDVELRCDPISGHTALYWYRQSLGQGLEFLIYFQGNSAPDKSGLPSDRFSAERTGGSVSTLTIQRTQQEDSAVYLCASSSLYVGDTQYFGPGTRLTVL.